The present T cell receptor (beta chain) was sequenced within a study of Graves' ophthalmopathy and Graves' hyperthyroidism. Study-wide background: Researchers obtained peripheral blood at initial diagnosis, before any treatment had begun.

This CDR3 contains 14 residues. V was clipped by 3 bases and J by 2 bases; unmatched bases: 5. CDR1 is DFQATT and CDR2 is SNEGSKA in the germline V gene (reference sequence). To note about this clonotype: Its antigen remains unidentified.

The authors amplified TCR beta CDR3 regions, and they did so from RNA transcripts for repertoire sequencing. HTBI-primed first-round RT-PCR preceded second-round multiplex PCR. One entry per CDR3 protein results from TCRdb running MiXCR on the multiplex PCR reads. The repertoire holds about 740,000 distinct CDR3 sequences, with 40% as singletons. Study-level results: A 13-signature model separated ophthalmopathy from stable hyperthyroidism, just under 90% sensitivity, around 81% specificity.

From fresh peripheral blood, 10 ml in volume, the PBMCs were obtained. Sequenced: peripheral blood. The sequence came from an adult man with Graves' ophthalmopathy. This chain links TRBV20-1 with TRBJ1-2, with 8 bases lining up with TRBD1. In nucleotides, the CDR3 is TGCAGTGCTAGGGGGACAGGCCGAAACTATGGCTACACCTTC. It encodes CSARGTGRNYGYTF.